These 20 T cell receptor beta chains originate from one sample sequenced in a study of T cell responses to AZD1222 COVID-19 vaccine. Clones were read by immunoSEQ multiplex PCR, and TCRdb kept only the in-frame ones, dropping some. The table lists around 140,000 clones, 75% to 90% of them singletons, with 5.5% to 7% in the top ten. The material was peripheral blood, obtained on day 0 of AZD1222 vaccination. The receptors come from an adult in good health.

V and J are TRBV5-1 and TRBJ1-4, with a possible D match to TRBD1 (5 bases). This CDR3 contains 15 residues. V was cut by 2 bases and J by 0 bases, with 8 bases left in between. Per germline, CDR1 SGHRS and CDR2 YFSETQ. The CDR3 spells CASSFSGTTNEKLFF. The DNA for the CDR3 is TGCGCCAGCAGCTTTTCAGGGACAACTAATGAAAAACTGTTTTTT. The entire variable domain, with the rest obtained from reference TRBV5-1 and TRBJ1-4, is as follows: KAGVTQTPRYLIKTRGQQVTLSCSPISGHRSVSWYQQTPGQGLQFLFEYFSETQRNKGNFPGRFSGRQFSNSRSEMNVSTLELGDSALYLCASSFSGTTNEKLFFGSGTQLSVL.

The chain carries TRBV11-2 and TRBJ1-5; D is undetermined. Germline CDR1 and CDR2: SGHAT and FQNNGV. V lost 5 bases to trimming and J lost 0 bases, with 14 bases between them. The CDR3 spans 16 residues. CDR3 sequence reads: CASSLSSGYSNQPQHF. CDR3 nucleotide sequence: TGTGCCAGCAGCCTAAGTTCGGGTTATAGCAATCAGCCCCAGCATTTT.

The chain employs TRBV6-1 and TRBJ1-5; D gene ambiguous. V was cut by 2 bases and J by 3 bases, with 8 bases left in between. CDR3 length equals 14 residues. Germline lookup yields CDR1 MNHNS and CDR2 SASEGT. CDR3 amino acids: CASSEIWDNQPQHF. Here the CDR3 DNA reads TGTGCCAGCAGTGAAATCTGGGACAATCAGCCCCAGCATTTT.

For the CDR3, the DNA is TGTGCCAGCAGCCGACAGACCGGACAGGGGGAGAGAGAGCAGTACTTC. Amino acids: CASSRQTGQGEREQYF. The chain employs TRBV3-1 (or the pseudogene TRBV3-2) and TRBJ2-7; TRBD1 aligns across 10 bases. V shed 4 bases, J shed 7 bases, and the junction held 13 bases outside the gene matches. Germline lookup yields CDR1 LGHDT and CDR2 YNNKEL (reference sequence). The CDR3 is made up of 16 amino acids.

CDR3 sequence reads: CASTKGGGNGYTF. Written as DNA, the CDR3 is TGTGCCAGCACCAAGGGGGGGGGCAATGGCTACACCTTC. The chain uses TRBV6-5 and TRBJ1-2; weak D call: TRBD1 (6 bases). Trimming shortened V by 7 bases and J by 6 bases, and 15 bases separated the two germline ends. The CDR3 totals 13 residues. Germline values: CDR1 MNHEY, CDR2 SVGAGI.

This clone appeared once. The gene calls are TRBV5-6 and TRBJ2-2; D possibly corresponds to TRBD1 (6 bases). Germline V lookup: CDR1 SGHDT, CDR2 YYEEEE. The CDR3 spans 15 residues. The V end lost 4 bases, the J end lost 1 base, and 11 bases lay between the germline ends. CDR3 sequence reads: CASSNLGQNTGELFF. The DNA of the CDR3 is TGTGCCAGCAGCAACCTGGGACAGAACACCGGGGAGCTGTTTTTT.

This clone was seen more than once but under ten times. This chain links TRBV25-1 with TRBJ2-2, with 8 bases identical to TRBD1. CDR1 and CDR2 from the germline V gene are MGHDK and SYGVNS. V shed 10 bases and J 6 bases; nucleotides not matched to a gene: 10. This CDR3 contains 14 residues. The CDR3 DNA follows: TGTGCCACGCGACAGGGGCGGGATGCCGGGGAGCTGTTTTTT. Encoded protein: CATRQGRDAGELFF.

The chain has TRBV6-4 and TRBJ2-3; D remains ambiguous. V was cut by 5 bases and J by 2 bases, with 11 bases left in between. The V gene's germline CDR1 is MRHNA and CDR2 SNTAGT. The CDR3 extends over 14 amino acids. The chain's CDR3 is CASSREEFTDTQYF. CDR3 DNA: TGTGCCAGCAGTAGAGAGGAATTCACAGATACGCAGTATTTT.

The chain uses TRBV12-3 or TRBV12-4 and TRBJ1-3; 7 bases match TRBD1. The CDR3 covers 11 residues. Unmatched junction bases numbered 2, after V lost 5 bases and J lost 10 bases. As DNA, the CDR3 is TGTGCCAGCAGTCCACAGGGGACCATATATTTT. Its protein is CASSPQGTIYF.

The chain joins TRBV15 to TRBJ1-4; D gene unclear. V was pared by 8 bases and J by 0 bases, with 4 bases between. The CDR3 runs to 12 residues. Germline lookup yields CDR1 LNHNV and CDR2 YYDKDF (reference sequence). The DNA of the CDR3 is TGTGCCACCGGGCCAACTAATGAAAAACTGTTTTTT. Encoded protein: CATGPTNEKLFF.

The chain combines TRBV29-1 with TRBJ2-1; D not certain. CDR1 and CDR2 from the germline V gene are SQVTM and ANQGSEA. CDR3 length equals 14 residues. The V and J ends lost 4 bases and 0 bases respectively, with 10 bases between them. CDR3 nucleotide sequence: TGCAGCGTTGTCGACTCGAGCTCCTACAATGAGCAGTTCTTC. Protein: CSVVDSSSYNEQFF.

The J gene is TRBJ1-1, the V gene TRBV11-2; D gene unclear. There are 14 residues in the CDR3. Germline CDR1 is SGHAT and CDR2 is FQNNGV. Trimming removed 5 bases from V and 2 bases from J, with 12 bases in between. The CDR3 nucleotides are TGTGCCAGCAGCCTGATGGACGGAAACACTGAAGCTTTCTTT. Translating it yields CASSLMDGNTEAFF.

This clone came up once. The chain has TRBV3-1 (or the pseudogene TRBV3-2) and TRBJ2-5, with 12 bases aligning to TRBD1. V lost 4 bases to trimming and J lost 1 base; unmatched junction nucleotides: 10. CDR1 and CDR2 (germline): LGHDT, YNNKEL (reference sequence). The CDR3 sequence is 18 residues long. Written as DNA, the CDR3 is TGTGCCAGCAGCCCCTGGGGACAGGGGGCCCGGGGCCAAGAGACCCAGTACTTC. It codes for CASSPWGQGARGQETQYF.

The chain couples TRBV29-1 to TRBJ1-1, with D perhaps TRBD1 (5 bases). V was trimmed by 6 bases and J by 0 bases, leaving 11 bases between them. Germline CDR1 SQVTM, CDR2 ANQGSEA. This CDR3 spans 13 amino acids. The CDR3 DNA reads TGCAGCGTGGGGACCCCAATGAACACTGAAGCTTTCTTT. Translated, it gives CSVGTPMNTEAFF.

In nucleotides, the CDR3 is TGTGCCAGCCATGGGGGGGGCAGGGCGGCCGGGGAGCTGTTTTTT. Its translation is CASHGGGRAAGELFF. The chain carries TRBV7-2 and TRBJ2-2, with D perhaps TRBD2 (7 bases). The CDR3 has 15 amino acids. The germline V gene has CDR1 SGHTA and CDR2 FQGNSA. Between the trimmed V and J ends, which lost 8 bases and 6 bases, there was a span of 19 bases.

This clone has a single count. The chain recombines TRBV7-6 with TRBJ2-2; D is perhaps TRBD2 (6 bases). Between the trimmed V and J ends, which lost 4 bases and 7 bases, there was a span of 16 bases. The CDR3 loop spans 15 amino acids. Germline V CDR1 and CDR2: SGHVS, FNYEAQ. In DNA form, the CDR3 reads TGTGCCAGCAGCTCCGGATCTCCCGGGGGCGGGGAGCTGTTTTTT. This translates into CASSSGSPGGGELFF.

The V gene is TRBV5-1, the J gene TRBJ1-5; TRBD1 aligns across 8 bases. The V and J ends lost 0 bases and 6 bases, in that order; junction bases with no gene match: 8. The CDR3 totals 16 residues. Germline CDR1 reads SGHRS; CDR2 reads YFSETQ. The CDR3 DNA sequence: TGCGCCAGCAGCTTGGCAGGGGGCGGATTGGGTCAGCCCCAGCATTTT. Translated: CASSLAGGGLGQPQHF.

The chain joins TRBV9 to TRBJ1-6, with no clear D. The CDR3 loop spans 20 amino acids. V was shortened by 0 bases and J by 6 bases, with 25 bases between the two germline ends. Germline V CDR1 and CDR2: SGDLS, YYNGEE. CDR3 amino acids: CASSVVVGKALLQPNSPLHF. CDR3 coding DNA: TGTGCCAGCAGCGTAGTGGTGGGGAAGGCGCTCCTACAGCCTAATTCACCCCTCCACTTT.

This chain joins TRBV18 and TRBJ1-1, with unresolved D. The V end was cut by 5 bases, the J end by 5 bases, with 12 bases between. The CDR3 has 13 amino acids. CDR1 and CDR2 from the germline V gene are KGHSH and LQKENI. The CDR3 DNA is TGTGCCAGCTCAGCTGCGGGAGTAACTGAAGCTTTCTTT. Translated, it gives CASSAAGVTEAFF.

This chain uses TRBV10-3 with TRBJ2-2; 11 bases map to TRBD1. This CDR3 comprises 14 residues. Trimming took 5 bases from V and 6 from J; bases not matched to a gene: 2. Germline CDR1 reads ENHRY; CDR2 reads SYGVKD. CDR3 sequence reads: CAISTGQGAGELFF. For the CDR3, the DNA is TGTGCCATCAGTACGGGACAGGGGGCCGGGGAGCTGTTTTTT.